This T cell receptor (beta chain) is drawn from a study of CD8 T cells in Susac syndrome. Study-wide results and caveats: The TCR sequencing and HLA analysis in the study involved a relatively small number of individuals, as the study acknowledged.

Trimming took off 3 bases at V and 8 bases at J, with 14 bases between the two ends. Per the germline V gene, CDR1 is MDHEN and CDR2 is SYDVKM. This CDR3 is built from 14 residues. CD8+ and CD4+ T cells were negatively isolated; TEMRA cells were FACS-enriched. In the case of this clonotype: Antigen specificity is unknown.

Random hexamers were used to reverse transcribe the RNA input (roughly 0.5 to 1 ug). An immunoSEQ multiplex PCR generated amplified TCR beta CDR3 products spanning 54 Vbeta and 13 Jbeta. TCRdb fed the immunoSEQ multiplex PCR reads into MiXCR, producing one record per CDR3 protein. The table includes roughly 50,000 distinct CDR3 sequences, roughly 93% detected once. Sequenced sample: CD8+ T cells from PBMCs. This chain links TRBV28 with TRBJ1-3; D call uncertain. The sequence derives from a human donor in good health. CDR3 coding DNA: TGTGCCAGCAGTTTCACGGCAGGTCCGGACACCATATATTTT. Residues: CASSFTAGPDTIYF.